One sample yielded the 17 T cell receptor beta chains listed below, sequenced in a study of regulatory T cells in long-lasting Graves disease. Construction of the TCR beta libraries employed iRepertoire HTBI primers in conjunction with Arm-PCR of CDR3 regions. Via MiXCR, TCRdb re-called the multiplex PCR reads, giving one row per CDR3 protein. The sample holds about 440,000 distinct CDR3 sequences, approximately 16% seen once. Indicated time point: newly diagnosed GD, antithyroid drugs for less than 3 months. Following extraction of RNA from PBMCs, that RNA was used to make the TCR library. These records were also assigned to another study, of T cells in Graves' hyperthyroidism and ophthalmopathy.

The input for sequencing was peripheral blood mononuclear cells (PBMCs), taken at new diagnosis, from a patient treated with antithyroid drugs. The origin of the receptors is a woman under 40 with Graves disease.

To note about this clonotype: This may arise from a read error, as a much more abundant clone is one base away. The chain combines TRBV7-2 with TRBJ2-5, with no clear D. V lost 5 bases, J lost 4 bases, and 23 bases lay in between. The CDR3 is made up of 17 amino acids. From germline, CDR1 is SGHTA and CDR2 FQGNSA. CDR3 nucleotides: TGTGCCAGCAGCCCGGGCTTAGGCGGAGAAGTACCAGAGACCCAGTACTTC. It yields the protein CASSPGLGGEVPETQYF.

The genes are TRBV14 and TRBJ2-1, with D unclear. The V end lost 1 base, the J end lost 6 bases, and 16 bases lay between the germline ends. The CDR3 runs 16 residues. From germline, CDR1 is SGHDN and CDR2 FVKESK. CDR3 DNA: TGTGCCAGCAGCCAAGTTATAAGGGCAACCCCCAATGAGCAGTTCTTC. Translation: CASSQVIRATPNEQFF. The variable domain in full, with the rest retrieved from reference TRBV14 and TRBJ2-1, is EAGVTQFPSHSVIEKGQTVTLRCDPISGHDNLYWYRRVMGKEIKFLLHFVKESKQDESGMPNNRFLAERTGGTYSTLKVQPAELEDSGVYFCASSQVIRATPNEQFFGPGTRLTVL.

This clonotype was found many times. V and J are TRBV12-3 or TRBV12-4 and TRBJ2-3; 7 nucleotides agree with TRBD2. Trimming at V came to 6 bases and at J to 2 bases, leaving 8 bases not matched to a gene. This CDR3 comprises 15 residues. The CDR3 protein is CASSEASGLTDTQYF. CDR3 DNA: TGTGCCAGCAGCGAAGCTAGCGGCCTCACAGATACGCAGTATTTT.

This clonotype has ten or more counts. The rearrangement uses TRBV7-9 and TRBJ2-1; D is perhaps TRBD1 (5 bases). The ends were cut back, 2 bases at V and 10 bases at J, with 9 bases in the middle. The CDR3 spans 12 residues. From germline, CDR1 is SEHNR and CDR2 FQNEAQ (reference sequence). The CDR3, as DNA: TGTGCCAGCAGCTTACAGGGATACGAGCAGTTCTTC. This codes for CASSLQGYEQFF.

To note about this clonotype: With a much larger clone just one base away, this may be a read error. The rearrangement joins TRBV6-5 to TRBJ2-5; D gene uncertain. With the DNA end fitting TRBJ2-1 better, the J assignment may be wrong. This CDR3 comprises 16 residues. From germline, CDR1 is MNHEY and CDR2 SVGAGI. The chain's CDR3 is CASSYSIGSRKETQFF. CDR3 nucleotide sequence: TGTGCCAGCAGTTACTCGATTGGCAGCCGCAAAGAGACCCAGTTCTTC.

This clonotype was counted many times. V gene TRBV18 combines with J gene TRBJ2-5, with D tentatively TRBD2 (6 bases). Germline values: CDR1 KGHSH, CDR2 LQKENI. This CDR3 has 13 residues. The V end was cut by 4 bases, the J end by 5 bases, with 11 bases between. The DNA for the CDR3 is TGTGCCAGCTCACGGGGGGTTGGCGAGACCCAGTACTTC. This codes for CASSRGVGETQYF.

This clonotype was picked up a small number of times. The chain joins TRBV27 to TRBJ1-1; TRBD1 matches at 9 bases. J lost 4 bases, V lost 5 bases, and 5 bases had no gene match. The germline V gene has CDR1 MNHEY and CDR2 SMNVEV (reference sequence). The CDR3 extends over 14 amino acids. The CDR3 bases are TGTGCCAGCAGTCCGGGACAGGGCTTCACTGAAGCTTTCTTT. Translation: CASSPGQGFTEAFF.

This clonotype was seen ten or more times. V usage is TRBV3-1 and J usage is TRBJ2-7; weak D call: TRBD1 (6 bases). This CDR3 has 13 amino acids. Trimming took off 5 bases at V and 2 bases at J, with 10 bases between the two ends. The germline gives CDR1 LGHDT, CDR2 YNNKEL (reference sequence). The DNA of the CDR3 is TGTGCCAGCAGCTCGGACAGTACCTACGAGCAGTACTTC. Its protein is CASSSDSTYEQYF.

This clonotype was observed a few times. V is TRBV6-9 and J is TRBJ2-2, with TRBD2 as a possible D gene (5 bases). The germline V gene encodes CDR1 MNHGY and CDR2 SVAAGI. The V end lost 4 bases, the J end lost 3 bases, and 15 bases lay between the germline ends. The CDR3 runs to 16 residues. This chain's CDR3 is CASSWPSWEYTGELFF. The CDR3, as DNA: TGTGCCAGCAGTTGGCCGTCTTGGGAGTACACCGGGGAGCTGTTTTTT.

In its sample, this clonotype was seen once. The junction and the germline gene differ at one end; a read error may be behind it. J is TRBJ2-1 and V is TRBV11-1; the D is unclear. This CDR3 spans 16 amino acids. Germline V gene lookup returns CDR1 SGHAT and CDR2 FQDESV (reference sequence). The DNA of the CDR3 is TGTGCCAGCAGCTTCTCTCAAGGTCTCCCCTACAATGAGCAGTCCTTC. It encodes CASSFSQGLPYNEQSF.

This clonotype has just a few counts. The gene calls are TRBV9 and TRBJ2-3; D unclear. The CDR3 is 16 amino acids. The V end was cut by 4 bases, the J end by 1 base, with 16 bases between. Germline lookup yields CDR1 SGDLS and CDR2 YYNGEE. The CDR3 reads CASSLLGASGTDTQYF. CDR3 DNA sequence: TGTGCCAGCAGCCTTCTAGGAGCCTCAGGCACAGATACGCAGTATTTT.

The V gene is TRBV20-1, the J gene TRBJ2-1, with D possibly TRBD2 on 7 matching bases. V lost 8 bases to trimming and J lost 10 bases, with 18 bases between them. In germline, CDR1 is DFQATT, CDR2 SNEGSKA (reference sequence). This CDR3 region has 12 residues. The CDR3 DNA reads TGCAGTCCGAGGGGGGGAGGCGGGGAGCAGTTCTTC. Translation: CSPRGGGGEQFF.

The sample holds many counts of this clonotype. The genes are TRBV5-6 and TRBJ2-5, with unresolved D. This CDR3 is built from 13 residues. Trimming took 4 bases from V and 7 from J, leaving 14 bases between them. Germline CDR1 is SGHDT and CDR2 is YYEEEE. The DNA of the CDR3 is TGTGCCAGCAGCCCAGGACCCCTCGGGACCCAGTACTTC. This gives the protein CASSPGPLGTQYF.

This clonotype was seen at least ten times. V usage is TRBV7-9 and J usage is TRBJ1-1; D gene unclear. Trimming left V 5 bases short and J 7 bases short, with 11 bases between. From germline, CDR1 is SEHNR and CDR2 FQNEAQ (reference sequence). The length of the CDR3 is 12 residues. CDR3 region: CASSPYPGEAFF. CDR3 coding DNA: TGTGCCAGCAGCCCGTACCCAGGTGAAGCTTTCTTT.

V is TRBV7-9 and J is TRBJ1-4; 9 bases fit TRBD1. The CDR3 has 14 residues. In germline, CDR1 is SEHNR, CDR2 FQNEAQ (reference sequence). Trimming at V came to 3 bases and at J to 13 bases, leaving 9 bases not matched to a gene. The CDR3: CASSFRDRDSGLFF. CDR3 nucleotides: TGTGCCAGCAGCTTCCGGGACAGGGACTCGGGACTGTTTTTT.

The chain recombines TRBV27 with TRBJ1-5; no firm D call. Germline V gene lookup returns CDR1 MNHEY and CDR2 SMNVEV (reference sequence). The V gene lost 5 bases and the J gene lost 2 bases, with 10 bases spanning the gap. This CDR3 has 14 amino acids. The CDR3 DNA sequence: TGTGCCAGCAGTCCAAGGACCGGCAATCAGCCCCAGCATTTT. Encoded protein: CASSPRTGNQPQHF.

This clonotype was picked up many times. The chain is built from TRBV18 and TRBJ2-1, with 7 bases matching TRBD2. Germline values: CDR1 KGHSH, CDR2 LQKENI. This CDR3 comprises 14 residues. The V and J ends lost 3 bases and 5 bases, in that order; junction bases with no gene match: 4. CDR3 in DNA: TGTGCCAGCTCACCGGGCGGGAGTGACAATGAGCAGTTCTTC. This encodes CASSPGGSDNEQFF.